The 24 T cell receptor beta chains given below trace back to one sample, sequenced in a study of CD8 T cells in Susac syndrome. Random hexamers were used to reverse transcribe roughly 0.5 to 1 ug of RNA. One entry per CDR3 protein results from TCRdb running MiXCR on the immunoSEQ multiplex PCR reads. The repertoire includes some 90,000 distinct CDR3 sequences, approximately 92% of them detected once, and around 0.32% sits in the top ten. The sequencing input was CD8+ T cells from PBMCs. These TCRs come from a human donor in good health.

This chain uses TRBV19 with TRBJ2-6, with no clear D. Germline V gives CDR1 LNHDA, CDR2 SQIVND (reference sequence). The CDR3 runs to 14 residues. Trimming pared 3 bases from V and 8 bases from J, leaving 11 bases between. The CDR3 nucleotides are TGTGCCAGTAGTATTCTGTTGGGTTCCAACGTCCTGACTTTC. This gives the protein CASSILLGSNVLTF.

The J gene is TRBJ1-6, the V gene TRBV20-1, with TRBD1 as a possible D gene (6 bases). This CDR3 contains 18 residues. Trimming removed 0 bases from V and 4 bases from J, with 19 bases in between. Looked up from germline, CDR1 is DFQATT and CDR2 is SNEGSKA (reference sequence). The CDR3 nucleotides are TGCAGTGCTAGAGATTGGACTGAGGGGGTTATATATAATTCACCCCTCCACTTT. Translating gives CSARDWTEGVIYNSPLHF.

This rearrangement joins TRBV2 to TRBJ2-4; possible D gene TRBD1, 6 bases. Per the germline V gene, CDR1 is SNHLY and CDR2 is FYNNEI. The CDR3 length is 16 residues. V gave up 7 bases and J gave up 0 bases, with 16 bases separating them. Here the CDR3 DNA reads TGTGCCAGCACCAGACGACAGGTCATAGCCAAAAACATTCAGTACTTC. This encodes CASTRRQVIAKNIQYF.

The gene calls are TRBV5-1 and TRBJ1-6; 7 nucleotides line up with TRBD1. This CDR3 spans 16 amino acids. V dropped 0 bases and J dropped 6; count of bases not matched to a gene: 6. The V gene's germline CDR1 is SGHRS and CDR2 YFSETQ. The CDR3 loop reads CASSLGSTGRNSPLHF. CDR3 coding DNA: TGCGCCAGCAGCTTGGGGTCGACAGGGCGTAATTCACCCCTCCACTTT.

The chain employs TRBV4-1 and TRBJ2-3, with a possible D match to TRBD2 (5 bases). The CDR3 length is 16 residues. Germline-derived CDR1 and CDR2 are MGHRA and YSYEKL. V dropped 4 bases and J dropped 0 bases, with 14 bases sitting between them. The DNA of the CDR3 is TGCGCCAGCAGCCGGATTCTGGGAGCTAGCACAGATACGCAGTATTTT. Protein sequence: CASSRILGASTDTQYF.

V and J are TRBV29-1 and TRBJ2-1, with D perhaps matching TRBD2 (5 bases). CDR1 is SQVTM and CDR2 is ANQGSEA in the germline V gene. V lost 6 bases and J lost 7, with 19 bases in between. The CDR3 runs 14 residues. CDR3 loop: CSVLGWLATNEQFF. CDR3 in DNA: TGCAGCGTCCTCGGGTGGCTAGCTACTAATGAGCAGTTCTTC.

This clonotype was recorded only once. The chain combines TRBV9 with TRBJ1-5; D remains ambiguous. Germline CDR1 and CDR2: SGDLS and YYNGEE. This CDR3 is built from 14 residues. V was cut by 9 bases and J by 1 base, with 14 bases left in between. CDR3 in amino acids: CANQPGGSNQPQHF. DNA of the CDR3: TGTGCCAACCAGCCAGGTGGAAGCAATCAGCCCCAGCATTTT.

The chain has TRBV5-1 and TRBJ2-3; 10 bases agree with TRBD1. Trimming cost V 4 bases and J 2 bases; bases outside gene matches: 7. Germline V lookup: CDR1 SGHRS, CDR2 YFSETQ. The CDR3 is made up of 16 amino acids. The CDR3 DNA reads as TGCGCCAGCAGCCAGGGACAGGGGACCCTCACAGATACGCAGTATTTT. Its translation is CASSQGQGTLTDTQYF.

The chain carries TRBV24-1 and TRBJ2-2; D ambiguous. Germline V gene sequence: CDR1 KGHDR, CDR2 SFDVKD. This CDR3 contains 14 residues. V was shortened by 5 bases and J by 2 bases, with 8 bases between the two germline ends. Here the CDR3 DNA reads TGTGCCACCAGTGGAAATCAAAACACCGGGGAGCTGTTTTTT. Translation: CATSGNQNTGELFF.

In its sample, this clonotype was seen a few times. The chain links TRBV7-9 to TRBJ2-1; the D call may be TRBD1 or TRBD2 (5 bases each). Trimming stripped 6 bases from V and 1 base from J, with 13 bases between. The CDR3 has 15 amino acids. The germline gives CDR1 SEHNR, CDR2 FQNEAQ (reference sequence). The CDR3: CASSAQGASYNEQFF. In DNA, the CDR3 is TGTGCCAGCAGTGCCCAGGGAGCGTCCTACAATGAGCAGTTCTTC.

The V gene is TRBV7-6, the J gene TRBJ2-1; TRBD2 agrees at 7 bases. Germline lookup yields CDR1 SGHVS and CDR2 FNYEAQ. This CDR3 contains 14 residues. Trimming cost V 2 bases and J 9 bases; bases outside gene matches: 7. The CDR3 coding sequence is TGTGCCAGCAGCTTATTGTGGGGGGAGGGTGAGCAGTTCTTC. It encodes CASSLLWGEGEQFF.

The CDR3 nucleotides are TGTGCCAGCAGCTTAGACGGTTATGAGCAGTTCTTC. Translation: CASSLDGYEQFF. The chain carries TRBV7-9 and TRBJ2-1; no reliable D call. Germline V CDR1 and CDR2: SEHNR, FQNEAQ (reference sequence). The CDR3 spans 12 residues. V lost 1 base, J lost 8 bases, and 6 bases lay in between.

This clonotype has just one count. The chain recombines TRBV7-6 with TRBJ1-5; the D is unclear. V lost 0 bases and J lost 2, with 14 bases in between. Looked up from germline, CDR1 is SGHVS and CDR2 is FNYEAQ. The CDR3 runs 17 residues. The DNA for the CDR3 is TGTGCCAGCAGCTTAGCACAAGGCGAGTCAGGCAATCAGCCCCAGCATTTT. Protein sequence: CASSLAQGESGNQPQHF.

This clonotype was detected a few times. This rearrangement joins TRBV19 to TRBJ2-1, with D possibly TRBD2 on 5 matching bases. The germline gives CDR1 LNHDA, CDR2 SQIVND (reference sequence). V was shortened by 6 bases and J by 7 bases, with 13 bases between the two germline ends. The CDR3 sequence is 13 residues long. Here the CDR3 DNA reads TGTGCCAGTAGCCAGACGGGGTGGAATGAGCAGTTCTTC. It translates to CASSQTGWNEQFF.

J is TRBJ2-3 and V is TRBV7-9, with 10 bases identical to TRBD2. This CDR3 comprises 15 residues. Per germline, CDR1 SEHNR and CDR2 FQNEAQ (reference sequence). V was clipped by 2 bases and J by 5 bases; unmatched bases: 4. The CDR3 region is CASSLTLAGEDTQYF. The CDR3 DNA reads TGTGCCAGCAGCTTAACGCTAGCGGGGGAAGATACGCAGTATTTT.

The chain links TRBV20-1 to TRBJ2-3; 10 nucleotides match TRBD2. V was clipped by 0 bases and J by 5 bases; unmatched bases: 11. Per the germline V gene, CDR1 is DFQATT and CDR2 is SNEGSKA (reference sequence). The CDR3 is 17 amino acids. CDR3 nucleotides: TGCAGTGCTAGAGACCCCCCAGTAGCGGGGGGCTTAGATACGCAGTATTTT. Encoded protein: CSARDPPVAGGLDTQYF.

This chain connects TRBV29-1 to TRBJ2-3; D may match TRBD1 or TRBD2 (6 bases each). This CDR3 has 13 amino acids. Germline V gene sequence: CDR1 SQVTM, CDR2 ANQGSEA. The V gene lost 3 bases and the J gene lost 3 bases, with 10 bases spanning the gap. For the CDR3, the DNA is TGCAGCGTTGATAGGGGGGTGACAGATACGCAGTATTTT. Amino acids: CSVDRGVTDTQYF.

This rearrangement joins TRBV4-1 to TRBJ2-1; 11 bases are shared with TRBD2. Germline CDR1 MGHRA, CDR2 YSYEKL. With 4 bases clipped from V and 9 bases from J, the junction kept 5 bases outside the gene matches. CDR3 length: 14 residues. The CDR3 bases are TGCGCCAGCAGCCTTAGCGGGGGGGGAGGTGAGCAGTTCTTC. This sequence encodes CASSLSGGGGEQFF.

The chain is built from TRBV5-6 and TRBJ1-1; D remains ambiguous. The CDR3 sequence is 12 residues long. Germline V gene data show CDR1 as SGHDT and CDR2 as YYEEEE. V was trimmed by 1 base and J by 3 bases, leaving 4 bases between them. The CDR3 region has the DNA TGTGCCAGCAGCTTGTTCGACACTGAAGCTTTCTTT. Translating gives CASSLFDTEAFF. The full variable domain, its missing parts supplied by reference TRBV5-6 and TRBJ1-1, is DAGVTQSPTHLIKTRGQQVTLRCSPKSGHDTVSWYQQALGQGPQFIFQYYEEEERQRGNFPDRFSGHQFPNYSSELNVNALLLGDSALYLCASSLFDTEAFFGQGTRLTVV.

The gene calls are TRBV7-6 and TRBJ1-1; D is uncertain. Trimming stripped 5 bases from V and 6 bases from J, with 13 bases between. Germline V gene sequence: CDR1 SGHVS, CDR2 FNYEAQ. CDR3 size: 13 residues. The CDR3 bases are TGTGCCAGCAGCCACAACTCGGCTTCTGAAGCTTTCTTT. Its translation: CASSHNSASEAFF.

This sequence joins TRBV7-8 and TRBJ2-5; tentatively, D is TRBD1 (5 bases). The CDR3 sequence is 14 residues long. Deletions cut 1 base from V and 1 base from J, with 7 bases between. Germline V CDR1 and CDR2: SGHVS, FQNEAQ. The CDR3 sequence: CASSLGDSQETQYF. The CDR3 coding sequence is TGTGCCAGCAGCTTAGGAGACAGCCAAGAGACCCAGTACTTC.

The chain couples TRBV13 to TRBJ2-3, with 9 bases identical to TRBD1. This CDR3 comprises 15 residues. J lost 1 base, V lost 4 bases, and 3 bases had no gene match. Per the germline V gene, CDR1 is PRHDT and CDR2 is FYEKMQ (reference sequence). The CDR3: CASSSRDRGTDTQYF. The CDR3 nucleotides read TGTGCCAGCAGCTCCCGGGACAGGGGCACAGATACGCAGTATTTT.

In its sample, this clonotype was seen once. The rearrangement links TRBV7-3 to TRBJ1-6; D is possibly TRBD1 (6 bases). V was shortened by 2 bases and J by 0 bases, with 14 bases between the two germline ends. This CDR3 region has 18 residues. CDR1 and CDR2 from the germline V gene are SGHTA and FQGTGA. The DNA for the CDR3 is TGTGCCAGCAGCTTACAGGGGTCTCAAAGCTCCTATAATTCACCCCTCCACTTT. The encoded protein is CASSLQGSQSSYNSPLHF.

The gene calls are TRBV9 and TRBJ1-1, with D perhaps matching TRBD1 (6 bases). The V gene's germline CDR1 is SGDLS and CDR2 YYNGEE. The CDR3 is 13 residues long. V was shortened by 4 bases and J by 5 bases, with 12 bases between the two germline ends. DNA for the CDR3: TGTGCCAGCAGCACCTACCAGGGGACTGAAGCTTTCTTT. Amino acid sequence: CASSTYQGTEAFF.